This TCR beta chain is drawn from a study of OX40 agonist ivuxolimab in advanced cancers. Study outcomes and limitations: Normalized expansion of T-cell clones was also low for some nonresponders.

Sequenced by immunoSEQ multiplex PCR; TCRdb stores in-frame clones only, minus some. The table has fewer than 65,000 clones, 84% seen once; the top ten hold roughly 27%. A word on this clone: Antigen unknown.

The sample was CD4+ or CD8+ T cells sorted from blood, taken in a trial of the OX40 agonist ivuxolimab. This clonotype originated in an adult with an advanced solid tumor such as melanoma, head and neck, liver or kidney cancer.

In DNA form, the CDR3 reads TGTGCCAGCAGCTTAGGACGGATCCTGGAGACCCAGTACTTC. Translation: CASSLGRILETQYF. The rearrangement joins TRBV5-8 to TRBJ2-5, with unresolved D. Germline V lookup: CDR1 SGHTS, CDR2 YDEGEE. The CDR3 consists of 14 residues. The ends were cut back, 2 bases at V and 5 bases at J, with 13 bases in the middle.